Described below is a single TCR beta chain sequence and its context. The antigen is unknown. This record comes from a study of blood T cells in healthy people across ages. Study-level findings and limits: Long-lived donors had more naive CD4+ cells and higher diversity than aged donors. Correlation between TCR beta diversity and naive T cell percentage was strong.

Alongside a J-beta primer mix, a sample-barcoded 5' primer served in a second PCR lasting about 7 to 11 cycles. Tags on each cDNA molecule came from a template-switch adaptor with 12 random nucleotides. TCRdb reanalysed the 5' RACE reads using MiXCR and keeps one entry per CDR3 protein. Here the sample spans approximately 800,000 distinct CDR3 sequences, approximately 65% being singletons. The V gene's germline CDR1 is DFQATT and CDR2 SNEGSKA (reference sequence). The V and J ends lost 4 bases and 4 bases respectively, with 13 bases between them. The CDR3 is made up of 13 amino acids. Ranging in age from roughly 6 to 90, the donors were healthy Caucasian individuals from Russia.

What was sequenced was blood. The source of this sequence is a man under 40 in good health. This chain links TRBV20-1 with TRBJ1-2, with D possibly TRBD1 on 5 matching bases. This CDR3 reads CSATRDPFYGYTF. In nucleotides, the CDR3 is TGCAGTGCTACCAGGGATCCTTTCTATGGCTACACCTTC.